What follows are 17 T cell receptor beta chains derived from one specimen sequenced in a study of T cells in Graves' hyperthyroidism and ophthalmopathy. The investigators amplified TCR beta CDR3 regions from RNA transcripts. The TCR CDR3 first-round RT-PCR relied on the HTBI primer set. TCRdb called the multiplex PCR reads again in MiXCR, with one record for every CDR3 protein. This sample has 300,000 to 450,000 distinct CDR3 sequences, with around 14% found just once. The sample consisted of blood. Source of these receptors: a woman aged 18-35 years with Graves' hyperthyroidism.

The sample holds many counts of this clonotype. J is TRBJ1-1 and V is TRBV28, with 11 positions matching TRBD1. The CDR3 covers 16 residues. The junction had 7 bases not matched to a gene; V was cut back by 7 bases and J by 0 bases. Germline lookup yields CDR1 MDHEN and CDR2 SYDVKM. CDR3 DNA sequence: TGTGCCAGCACCAAGGGACAGGGGGGGCTGAACACTGAAGCTTTCTTT. Translating gives CASTKGQGGLNTEAFF. Combining the CDR3 with reference TRBV28 and TRBJ1-1 gives the whole variable domain DVKVTQSSRYLVKRTGEKVFLECVQDMDHENMFWYRQDPGLGLRLIYFSYDVKMKEKGDIPEGYSVSREKKERFSLILESASTNQTSMYLCASTKGQGGLNTEAFFGQGTRLTVV.

This clonotype was counted many times. The chain has TRBV5-1 and TRBJ2-7, with D perhaps TRBD2 (6 bases). V gave up 4 bases and J gave up 3 bases, with 23 bases separating them. The CDR3 has 17 amino acids. Germline V gene data show CDR1 as SGHRS and CDR2 as YFSETQ. CDR3 loop: CASSPVGSSGLIYEQYF. The CDR3 coding sequence is TGCGCCAGCAGCCCGGTAGGGTCGTCGGGACTTATCTACGAGCAGTACTTC.

This clonotype was seen at least ten times. This chain connects TRBV28 to TRBJ1-5; D call uncertain. This CDR3 has 14 residues. The germline V gene encodes CDR1 MDHEN and CDR2 SYDVKM. The germline V and J ends were trimmed by 3 bases and 7 bases, with 13 bases remaining between them. The CDR3 reads CASSFPENPQPQHF. CDR3 DNA: TGTGCCAGCAGTTTCCCCGAGAACCCACAGCCCCAGCATTTT.

Regarding this clonotype: This may be a read error: a much more frequent sequence differs by one nucleotide. The chain has TRBV28 and TRBJ2-5; D is perhaps TRBD2 (5 bases). The V and J ends lost 3 bases and 6 bases respectively, with 20 bases between them. The CDR3 has 16 amino acids. Germline V lookup: CDR1 MDHEN, CDR2 SYDVKM. CDR3 bases: TGTGCCAGCAGTTTTATCGGGCGGGCAATAGAACAGACCCAGTACTTC. This gives the protein CASSFIGRAIEQTQYF.

Comment on this clonotype: Its ends do not fully match the called genes, so a read error is possible. V and J are TRBV4-1 and TRBJ2-1, with a weak D call TRBD1 (6 bases). The CDR3 totals 16 residues. The germline CDR1 and CDR2 sequences are MGHRA and YSYEKL. CDR3 DNA: TGCGCCAGCAGCCAAGAGGCAGGGGTCTCCTACAATGAGCAGTCCTTC. It specifies CASSQEAGVSYNEQSF.

Comment on this clonotype: This may be a read error: a much more frequent sequence differs by one nucleotide. V gene TRBV30 combines with J gene TRBJ1-5; 10 nucleotides align to TRBD1. Germline CDR1 reads GTSNPN; CDR2 reads SVGIG (reference sequence). V was clipped by 3 bases and J by 2 bases; unmatched bases: 4. The CDR3 is 15 residues long. The CDR3 nucleotides are TGTGCCTGGAGCGGCGGACAGGGGGGCAATCAGCCCCAGCATTTT. Its protein product is CAWSGGQGGNQPQHF.

There are many counts of this clonotype. The V call is TRBV24-1, the J call TRBJ1-4, with TRBD1 matching 9 bases. Germline assignment: CDR1 KGHDR and CDR2 SFDVKD. The CDR3 spans 17 residues. Trimming removed 1 base from V and 5 bases from J; junction bases left unmatched: 7. In nucleotides, the CDR3 is TGTGCCACCAGTGATTTCCCGGGACAGGGCCAAAATGAAAAACTGTTTTTT. Translating it yields CATSDFPGQGQNEKLFF.

The chain has TRBV20-1 and TRBJ1-2, with no clear D. This CDR3 has 13 amino acids. Germline loops: CDR1 DFQATT, CDR2 SNEGSKA (reference sequence). Trimming removed 5 bases from V and 2 bases from J, with 12 bases in between. The CDR3 is CSAGRTANYGYTF. DNA for the CDR3: TGCAGTGCTGGAAGGACGGCAAACTATGGCTACACCTTC.

This clonotype was observed a few times. The chain couples TRBV20-1 to TRBJ1-1; 7 nucleotides align to TRBD1. V dropped 1 base and J dropped 3; count of bases not matched to a gene: 8. CDR1 is DFQATT, CDR2 SNEGSKA, per germline (reference sequence). This CDR3 is built from 15 residues. DNA of the CDR3: TGCAGTGCTAGAGGACAGGGAGGTTGGGACACTGAAGCTTTCTTT. Translating gives CSARGQGGWDTEAFF.

In its sample, this clonotype was seen many times. The chain has TRBV10-3 and TRBJ2-7; maybe TRBD2 (6 bases). This CDR3 has 13 residues. Trimming took 7 bases from V and 0 from J, leaving 10 bases between them. Germline V gene lookup returns CDR1 ENHRY and CDR2 SYGVKD. The CDR3 sequence: CAINDGGSYEQYF. CDR3 in DNA: TGTGCCATCAATGACGGGGGCTCCTACGAGCAGTACTTC.

This chain connects TRBV7-9 to TRBJ1-4; 7 bases fit TRBD1. V trimming: 4 bases; J trimming: 7 bases; junction bases outside the gene matches: 0. The germline CDR1 and CDR2 sequences are SEHNR and FQNEAQ (reference sequence). This CDR3 is 12 amino acids long. The CDR3 reads CASSSGGEKLFF. The CDR3 DNA sequence: TGTGCCAGCAGCTCAGGGGGTGAAAAACTGTTTTTT.

This sequence joins TRBV20-1 and TRBJ2-7; D is uncertain. Between the trimmed V and J ends, which lost 0 bases and 4 bases, there was a span of 16 bases. This CDR3 is built from 15 residues. Germline lookup yields CDR1 DFQATT and CDR2 SNEGSKA (reference sequence). The CDR3 DNA follows: TGCAGTGCTAGAGATGAAGGGCTAGATTGGTACGAGCAGTACTTC. As protein: CSARDEGLDWYEQYF.

Details on this clonotype: A single base separates this from a much larger clone, so it may be a read error. The chain is built from TRBV2 and TRBJ1-1; 11 nucleotides agree with TRBD1. The germline gives CDR1 SNHLY, CDR2 FYNNEI. CDR3 size: 14 residues. In nucleotides, the CDR3 is TGTGCCGGCAGTCACGGGACAGGGGGCACTGAAGCTTTCTTT. Protein sequence: CAGSHGTGGTEAFF.

Many counts were recorded for this clonotype. V and J are TRBV12-3 or TRBV12-4 and TRBJ1-1; no definite D call. This CDR3 comprises 10 residues. V was clipped by 4 bases and J by 8 bases, with 5 bases between them. CDR3 sequence reads: CASSSTEAFF. The CDR3 DNA reads as TGTGCCAGCAGTTCAACGGAAGCTTTCTTT.

Ten or more counts support this clonotype. The V and J genes are TRBV9 and TRBJ1-1; possibly TRBD1 for D (6 bases). The CDR3 sequence is 13 residues long. Germline-derived CDR1 and CDR2 are SGDLS and YYNGEE. Trimming cost V 2 bases and J 3 bases, with 8 bases left between them. The CDR3 DNA follows: TGTGCCAGCAGCGTCAGGGGAGACACTGAAGCTTTCTTT. Amino acid sequence: CASSVRGDTEAFF.

This clonotype turned up a few times. The chain combines TRBV6-2 or TRBV6-3 with TRBJ1-5; D ambiguous. The V gene's germline CDR1 is MNHEY and CDR2 SVGEGT. Deletions cut 0 bases from V and 0 bases from J, with 12 bases between. The CDR3 is made up of 17 amino acids. CDR3 protein: CASSYSTPAHSNQPQHF. DNA for the CDR3: TGTGCCAGCAGTTACTCGACTCCGGCACATAGCAATCAGCCCCAGCATTTT.

This clonotype was detected only a few times. The rearrangement links TRBV12-5 to TRBJ2-2; 8 positions agree with TRBD2. V lost 0 bases and J lost 5; bases outside the gene matches: 8. The germline V gene encodes CDR1 LGHNT and CDR2 FRNRAP. The CDR3 sequence is 17 residues long. The chain's CDR3 is CASGLVLGGERTGELFF. The CDR3, as DNA: TGTGCTAGTGGTTTGGTACTCGGGGGGGAGAGGACCGGGGAGCTGTTTTTT. The full variable domain, its missing parts supplied by reference TRBV12-5 and TRBJ2-2, is DARVTQTPRHKVTEMGQEVTMRCQPILGHNTVFWYRQTMMQGLELLAYFRNRAPLDDSGMPKDRFSAEMPDATLATLKIQPSEPRDSAVYFCASGLVLGGERTGELFFGEGSRLTVL.